This entry concerns a single TCR beta chain. Which antigen it targets is not known. No quality values exist for individual bases; no much larger clone is one base distant. The immunoSEQ Assay, a bias-controlled multiplex PCR, was used to amplify TCRbeta CDR3 regions from genomic DNA. In the source study's methods: The number of nucleated cells in each sample was estimated from the amplification of reference gene primers within the assay. To quantify the absolute abundance of each unique TCRbeta CDR3 rearrangement, sequence reads were collapsed and filtered. For each sample, productive Simpson clonality was calculated by taking the square root of Simpson's diversity index across productive rearrangements. TCRdb stores this immuneACCESS table with in-frame sequences only. Part of the clones is absent; in the studies checked, under half of the shortfall reflects unresolved V genes, and no reason is known for the rest. Clone size and V and J calls were adopted from that table, with D and trimming inferred from the DNA. Here the sample has around 210,000 clones; roughly nine tenths occur a single time. The ten largest clones capture 0.65% to 0.95% of the sample.

The source of the sample is a study of blood T cell repertoires in COVID-19 (dated by TCRdb to the early 2020s). Turning to the overall study: Collaborator samples came from the United States, Italy and Spain and covered acute and convalescent phases of COVID-19. The material from the prospective study consisted of cDNA or gDNA derived from T cells, B-cell-depleted T cells, or PBMCs. The dataset comprised deeply sampled blood TCRbeta repertoires from subjects exposed to, actively infected with, or recovered from COVID-19. The repertoires were released in a freely available public database intended as a resource for research on the immune response to SARS-CoV-2. The samples were drawn from two sources: the first 160 participants of the ongoing ImmuneRACE study, and approximately 1,300 subjects contributed by 6 global collaborators. A de-identified subject ID, COVID-19 status, age in years and sex were almost always included in the sample metadata. Where HLA class I and class II types were available, the types were taken from metadata supplied by the sample provider, not from assay-based typing. Results and caveats for the whole study, not just this receptor: How much clinical and demographic metadata was included differed by source and by participant, and the metadata was provided uncurated.

V trim: 1 base; J trim: 0 bases; unmatched bases: 6. Including the terminal cysteine and phenylalanine, the CDR3 comprises 18 residues. Only the CDR3 DNA stays, 54 bases, in frame from base 1. Taken from the germline V gene, the CDR1 and CDR2 loops are SGHRS and YFSETQ. Each collaborating institution followed its own protocols to collect whole blood in K2EDTA tubes. For TCRbeta analysis, collaborators shipped samples as frozen whole blood, isolated PBMCs, or DNA extracted from either of those sample types. The V and J genes are TRBV5-1 and TRBJ2-1; 11 nucleotides in the junction match TRBD2. Sequencing was carried out using peripheral blood. This TCR came from a woman in her sixties or seventies with acute or convalescent COVID-19. The sequence in DNA is TGCGCCAGCAGCTTGAGACTAGCGGGAAGGAGCTCCTACAATGAGCAGTTCTTC. The resulting protein is CASSLRLAGRSSYNEQFF.